This T cell receptor beta chain was captured in a study of Ad26.COV2.S vaccination and SARS-CoV-2 variants. Some clones are missing from TCRdb's copy, which holds only in-frame ones; the method was immunoSEQ multiplex PCR. There are around 450,000 clones in the sample; roughly 87% occur only once, and 2.5% lies in the top ten. Comment on this clone: Its specificity is unknown.

Overall study findings and caveats: The TCR breadth and depth analyses may have produced an underestimate of total T cell responses.

Deletions cut 8 bases from V and 5 bases from J, with 18 bases between. The CDR3 consists of 15 residues. The treatment is: 15 to 20 received Ad26.COV2.S at low or high dose, single or two shots; roughly 5 received placebo; per-sample allocation not given. Sample collection was performed on day 63 after the first vaccine or placebo injection. The sample was peripheral blood, taken in a trial of Ad26.COV2.S vaccine versus placebo. The gene calls are TRBV23-1 and TRBJ2-2; D perhaps matches TRBD2 (5 bases). TRBV23-1 falls under the ORF class, with uncertain function. The source of this sequence is a person aged 18 to 65 who received the Ad26.COV2.S COVID-19 vaccine or a placebo. The CDR3 bases are TGCGCCAGCGTTGGAGAGGGCTTTTGGACCGGGGAGCTGTTTTTT. Amino acid sequence: CASVGEGFWTGELFF.